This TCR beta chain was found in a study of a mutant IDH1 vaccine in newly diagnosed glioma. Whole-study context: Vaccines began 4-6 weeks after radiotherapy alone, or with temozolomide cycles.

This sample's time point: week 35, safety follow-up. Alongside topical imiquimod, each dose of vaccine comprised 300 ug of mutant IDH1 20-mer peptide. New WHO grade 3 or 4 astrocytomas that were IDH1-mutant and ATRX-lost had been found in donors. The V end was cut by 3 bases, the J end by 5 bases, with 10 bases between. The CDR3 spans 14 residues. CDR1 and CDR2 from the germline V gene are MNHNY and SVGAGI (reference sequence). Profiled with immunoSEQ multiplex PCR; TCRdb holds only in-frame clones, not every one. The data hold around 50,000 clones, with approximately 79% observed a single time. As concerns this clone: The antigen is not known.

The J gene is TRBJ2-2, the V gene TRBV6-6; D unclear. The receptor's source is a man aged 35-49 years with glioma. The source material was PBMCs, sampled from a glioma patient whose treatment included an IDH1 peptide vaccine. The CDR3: CASSYDPYTGELFF. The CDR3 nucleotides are TGTGCCAGCAGTTATGATCCGTATACCGGGGAGCTGTTTTTT.